What follows are 19 T cell receptor beta chains derived from one specimen sequenced in a study of blood T cell repertoires in COVID-19. Sequencing used immunoSEQ multiplex PCR; TCRdb keeps in-frame clones, though not all of them. The sample shows about 55,000 clones, roughly nine tenths of them seen only once. Sequenced: peripheral blood. The receptors were sampled from a human donor with active COVID-19. The donor label of this sample is uncertain.

The chain combines TRBV5-1 with TRBJ1-1; 9 bases are shared with TRBD1. The CDR3 has 15 amino acids. Germline-derived CDR1 and CDR2 are SGHRS and YFSETQ. V shed 4 bases and J 5 bases; nucleotides not matched to a gene: 9. The CDR3 here is CASSQTGGAETEAFF. The CDR3 DNA follows: TGCGCCAGCAGCCAAACAGGGGGCGCTGAAACTGAAGCTTTCTTT.

The chain joins TRBV5-1 to TRBJ1-2; TRBD1 matches 7 bases. The V and J ends lost 1 base and 6 bases, in that order; junction bases with no gene match: 6. The CDR3 totals 14 residues. Germline V lookup: CDR1 SGHRS, CDR2 YFSETQ. CDR3 DNA: TGCGCCAGCAGCTTGTCTACACAGGGGCATGGCTACACCTTC. Its translation: CASSLSTQGHGYTF.

J is TRBJ2-3 and V is TRBV3-1 (or the pseudogene TRBV3-2); 7 nucleotides line up with TRBD2. The CDR3 is 15 amino acids. Unmatched junction bases numbered 2, after V lost 1 base and J lost 1 base. Germline CDR1 and CDR2: LGHDT and YNNKEL (reference sequence). CDR3 in DNA: TGTGCCAGCAGCCAAGCTCTAGCGGGCACAGATACGCAGTATTTT. Its translation: CASSQALAGTDTQYF.

The V and J genes are TRBV7-8 and TRBJ1-6; D may be TRBD1 (6 bases). CDR3 length equals 17 residues. The germline gives CDR1 SGHVS, CDR2 FQNEAQ. Trimming removed 5 bases from V and 10 bases from J, with 24 bases in between. DNA for the CDR3: TGTGCCAGCAGCCCTTGGGCGACAGCAGGGGTGGAGTCACCCCTCCACTTT. Encoded protein: CASSPWATAGVESPLHF.

By share, this clone counts as medium-sized. The chain combines TRBV6-2 or TRBV6-3 with TRBJ2-7; D not certain. The CDR3 runs 12 residues. Germline lookup yields CDR1 MNHEY and CDR2 SVGEGT. The germline V and J ends were trimmed by 0 bases and 6 bases, with 6 bases remaining between them. CDR3: CASSYSRGEQYF. The DNA for the CDR3 is TGTGCCAGCAGTTACTCGAGAGGCGAGCAGTACTTC.

J is TRBJ1-3 and V is TRBV27; TRBD1 matches at 7 bases. J gave up 0 bases and V 4 bases, and 24 bases lay outside the gene matches. Germline V gives CDR1 MNHEY, CDR2 SMNVEV (reference sequence). The CDR3 extends over 22 amino acids. The CDR3 DNA reads as TGTGCCAGCAGTTCGACAGGGTTCCTCAGTGCCGCCTCGCTGAGCTCTGGAAACACCATATATTTT. It codes for CASSSTGFLSAASLSSGNTIYF.

The rearrangement links TRBV5-8 to TRBJ1-2, with D perhaps matching TRBD1 (6 bases). The CDR3 extends over 15 amino acids. Germline V gives CDR1 SGHTS, CDR2 YDEGEE. V was trimmed by 1 base and J by 7 bases, leaving 17 bases between them. CDR3 in amino acids: CASSLTGHPPGGYTF. The CDR3 DNA is TGTGCCAGCAGCTTGACGGGACACCCCCCCGGTGGCTACACCTTC.

The chain has TRBV7-9 and TRBJ2-1; D not resolved. V lost 1 base and J 8 bases, leaving 3 bases between the germline ends. The CDR3 is made up of 11 amino acids. Germline V gene data show CDR1 as SEHNR and CDR2 as FQNEAQ (reference sequence). The DNA for the CDR3 is TGTGCCAGCAGCTTAGGCGATGAGCAGTTCTTC. This translates into CASSLGDEQFF.

The V gene is TRBV6-2 or TRBV6-3, the J gene TRBJ2-5; no firm D call. Per the germline V gene, CDR1 is MNHEY and CDR2 is SVGEGT. The CDR3 is 17 residues long. V was trimmed by 6 bases and J by 1 base, leaving 21 bases between them. CDR3 in amino acids: CASSPLPGTHTQETQYF. The CDR3 DNA follows: TGTGCCAGCAGCCCCCTCCCTGGCACCCATACCCAAGAGACCCAGTACTTC.

CDR3 nucleotides: TGCGCCAGCAGCTCGACAGGGGGTTATGGCTACACCTTC. Protein sequence: CASSSTGGYGYTF. The genes are TRBV5-1 and TRBJ1-2; TRBD1 agrees at 9 bases. Germline CDR1 and CDR2: SGHRS and YFSETQ. J lost 5 bases, V lost 3 bases, and 2 bases had no gene match. The CDR3 is made up of 13 amino acids. The complete variable domain, with remaining parts taken from reference TRBV5-1 and TRBJ1-2, reads KAGVTQTPRYLIKTRGQQVTLSCSPISGHRSVSWYQQTPGQGLQFLFEYFSETQRNKGNFPGRFSGRQFSNSRSEMNVSTLELGDSALYLCASSSTGGYGYTFGSGTRLTVV.

V gene TRBV12-5 combines with J gene TRBJ2-2; weak D call: TRBD1 (6 bases). The ends were cut back, 5 bases at V and 1 base at J, with 11 bases in the middle. Germline V gene data show CDR1 as LGHNT and CDR2 as FRNRAP. This CDR3 comprises 15 residues. The CDR3 nucleotides read TGTGCTAGTGGTCCTGACAGGCTGAACACCGGGGAGCTGTTTTTT. Translating gives CASGPDRLNTGELFF.

V usage is TRBV24-1 and J usage is TRBJ2-1; tentatively, D is TRBD1 (5 bases). Trimming removed 4 bases from V and 9 bases from J, with 18 bases in between. The germline CDR1 and CDR2 sequences are KGHDR and SFDVKD. The CDR3 has 15 residues. CDR3 loop: CATSDPGYRSGEQFF. CDR3 DNA: TGTGCCACCAGTGACCCAGGGTATCGTAGTGGTGAGCAGTTCTTC.

The chain carries TRBV11-3 and TRBJ1-1, with D perhaps TRBD1 (5 bases). The CDR3 is 16 amino acids. Trimming pared 5 bases from V and 1 base from J, leaving 17 bases between. Per germline, CDR1 SGHNT and CDR2 YENEEA. The CDR3 nucleotides are TGTGCCAGCAGCCTAGGTGGCTCGGACACGAACACTGAAGCTTTCTTT. Protein: CASSLGGSDTNTEAFF.

This chain uses TRBV2 with TRBJ1-2; no clear D gene. CDR3 size: 13 residues. V was shortened by 3 bases and J by 2 bases, with 7 bases between the two germline ends. CDR1 SNHLY and CDR2 FYNNEI come from the germline V gene. As DNA, the CDR3 is TGTGCCAGCAGTGATGACGGGAACTATGGCTACACCTTC. Its protein product is CASSDDGNYGYTF. Drawing the rest from reference TRBV2 and TRBJ1-2, the complete variable domain is EPEVTQTPSHQVTQMGQEVILRCVPISNHLYFYWYRQILGQKVEFLVSFYNNEISEKSEIFDDQFSVERPDGSNFTLKIRSTKLEDSAMYFCASSDDGNYGYTFGSGTRLTVV.

This clone came up a few times. The chain uses TRBV3-1 (or the pseudogene TRBV3-2) and TRBJ2-1; tentatively, D is TRBD2 (6 bases). In germline, CDR1 is LGHDT, CDR2 YNNKEL (reference sequence). Trimming left V 4 bases short and J 4 bases short, with 11 bases between. The CDR3 consists of 14 residues. The CDR3 sequence: CASSPSGEYNEQFF. In DNA form, the CDR3 reads TGTGCCAGCAGCCCGTCGGGGGAATACAATGAGCAGTTCTTC.

V is TRBV29-1 and J is TRBJ1-4; TRBD1 matches at 7 bases. CDR1 is SQVTM and CDR2 is ANQGSEA in the germline V gene. The J segment lost 6 bases and the V segment lost 6 bases, leaving 7 bases of the junction unmatched. This CDR3 spans 13 amino acids. The DNA for the CDR3 is TGCAGCGTACAGACAGGGCTGTATGAAAAACTGTTTTTT. Translated, it gives CSVQTGLYEKLFF.

This chain links TRBV4-3 with TRBJ2-2; TRBD1 matches at 10 bases. The germline gives CDR1 LGHNA, CDR2 YSLEER. Trimming took 0 bases from V and 7 from J; bases not matched to a gene: 5. The CDR3 consists of 16 residues. DNA for the CDR3: TGCGCCAGCAGCCAAGATGGACAGGGGGAGATCGGGGAGCTGTTTTTT. Translation gives CASSQDGQGEIGELFF.

The rearrangement links TRBV4-3 to TRBJ2-1, with 12 bases fitting TRBD2. Per the germline V gene, CDR1 is LGHNA and CDR2 is YSLEER. V was pared by 4 bases and J by 5 bases, with 6 bases of the junction left unmatched. The CDR3 loop spans 16 amino acids. The CDR3 loop is CASSPNLAGGDNEQFF. The CDR3 nucleotides read TGCGCCAGCAGCCCCAATCTAGCGGGGGGGGACAATGAGCAGTTCTTC.

The V call is TRBV7-9, the J call TRBJ2-1; maybe TRBD2 (5 bases). The length of the CDR3 is 16 residues. The V gene lost 1 base and the J gene lost 6 bases, with 16 bases spanning the gap. CDR1 is SEHNR, CDR2 FQNEAQ, per germline (reference sequence). The CDR3 spells CASSLVHGGSSNEQFF. DNA of the CDR3: TGTGCCAGCAGCTTAGTTCATGGAGGTAGCTCCAATGAGCAGTTCTTC.